These T cell receptor beta chains were read from a single sample in a study of ipilimumab plus nivolumab after autologous stem cell transplantation. Sequencing used immunoSEQ multiplex PCR; TCRdb keeps in-frame clones, though not all of them. The table includes roughly 86,000 clones, nearly 85% detected once. The starting material was PBMCs, obtained in a trial of ipilimumab plus nivolumab as post-transplant consolidation. The receptors were gathered from a male donor with diffuse large B-cell lymphoma. Each CDR3 is given without its conserved first and last residue.

ASSLETITEAF,TRBV7-9
AGPYEQY,TRBV2
ASSFYGEIGNTIY,TRBV5-1
SVIRDYEQY,TRBV29-1
ASSFYPLRQGKGLDTEAF,TRBV5-1
ASSLGRGSDTQY,TRBV7-9
ASRSGFSSTDTQY,TRBV6-5
ASSQTRDSNYGYT,TRBV16
ASSPTTGQGARKAF,TRBV7-8
ASSSRGRRESYNEQF,TRBV21-1
ASSASAGGNSPLH,TRBV2
ASNNWASGANVLT,TRBV6-1
ASSPRVLAGDTQY,TRBV19
ASSLRRGTEAF,TRBV7-8
ASSLGTDVYGYT,TRBV5-5
ASSSYGDSSNQPQH,TRBV19
ASSIVGRMNTEAF,TRBV19
ASSSQGWGNTIY,TRBV7-2
ASSRLSGSNQPQH,TRBV7-6
ASSLAGQGWTEAF,TRBV7-2
ASRQLGTEAF,TRBV14
ASSENLGSMNTEAF,TRBV10-2
ASSSMDRENGHEQY,TRBV7-9
ASSLQSDYGEQY,TRBV4-1
ASSLESSGNQETQY,TRBV5-1
ASSKVRGQYNEQF,TRBV21-1
ASSLGGGAGEQF,TRBV5-1
ASKLSGGRPEKLF,TRBV6-5
ARGRSDQPQH,TRBV19
ASSVAAKGPNTEAF,TRBV9
ASKGVRSPLH,TRBV19
ASSLVSYIRSPLH,TRBV7-9
ASSMRGLITDTQY,TRBV19
ASSEASGMNTEAF,TRBV2
ASSRLDQPQH,TRBV19
ASSYLGNEQF,TRBV10-3
ASSLGPGGQF,TRBV7-6
ASSMRRDRTYEQY,TRBV19
ASVRTGEAAEAF,TRBV6-1
ASSAGTTNNEQF,TRBV7-2
ASSFHDRVGYGYT,TRBV28
ASGPGGANTGELF,TRBV7-2
ASSTDRGVANYGYT,TRBV11-2
SAGQGDYEQY,TRBV29-1
ASRDNRGST,TRBV6-6
AWAIRGTGFISGANVLT,TRBV30
ASSVTGPRGASGDTQY,TRBV6-1
ASSSSGGLSSYEQY,TRBV7-2
ASSLKLAGGRNYEQY,TRBV27
ASRTGASEKLF,TRBV2
ASSSGFDNQPQH,TRBV18
ASSLTGRDGYT,TRBV7-2
ASSWAQGLDGYT,TRBV7-2
ASSERDSNQPQH,TRBV6-1
ASRTRLRLETQY,TRBV2
ASSPLPSLNTGELF,TRBV18
ASRLVGCT,TRBV12-2
ASSGDRALPQH,TRBV2
ASSRTTTQTGARF,TRBV11-2